Below, 32 T cell receptor beta chains from the same sample are listed, as sequenced in a study of blood T cells in healthy people across ages. The second PCR ran about 6 to 12 cycles with a sample-barcoded 5' primer and J-beta primers. TCRdb re-called the 5' RACE reads through MiXCR, storing one row per CDR3 protein. The data contain 1 million or so distinct CDR3 sequences, more than 35% of them singletons. The sequenced sample was blood. All receptors derive from a woman in her sixties in good health.

This clonotype appeared a few times. V and J are TRBV29-1 and TRBJ2-5, with D possibly matching TRBD1 (6 bases). CDR1 and CDR2 from the germline V gene are SQVTM and ANQGSEA. Trimming took off 8 bases at V and 4 bases at J, with 14 bases between the two ends. The CDR3 sequence is 12 residues long. CDR3: CSIEPGVETQYF. The DNA for the CDR3 is TGCAGCATCGAGCCAGGGGTAGAGACCCAGTACTTC. Full variable domain (remainder filled in from reference TRBV29-1 and TRBJ2-5): SAVISQKPSRDICQRGTSLTIQCQVDSQVTMMFWYRQQPGQSLTLIATANQGSEATYESGFVIDKFPISRPNLTFSTLTVSNMSPEDSSIYLCSIEPGVETQYFGPGTRLLVL.

The sample holds a few counts of this clonotype. The chain employs TRBV11-2 and TRBJ1-4; TRBD1 matches at 8 bases. This CDR3 has 16 amino acids. CDR1 SGHAT and CDR2 FQNNGV come from the germline V gene. V shed 4 bases and J 3 bases; nucleotides not matched to a gene: 7. For the CDR3, the DNA is TGTGCCAGCAGCTATGGAACAGGGGGTTCTAATGAAAAACTGTTTTTT. Translated: CASSYGTGGSNEKLFF.

The chain has TRBV4-1 and TRBJ2-7; D possibly matches TRBD1 or TRBD2 (5 bases each). V was trimmed by 0 bases and J by 4 bases, leaving 13 bases between them. The CDR3 is made up of 15 amino acids. CDR1 and CDR2 (germline): MGHRA, YSYEKL. CDR3 sequence reads: CASSQEGPPRYEQYF. CDR3 DNA: TGCGCCAGCAGCCAAGAGGGACCACCCAGGTACGAGCAGTACTTC.

The gene calls are TRBV28 and TRBJ1-5; TRBD1 might be the D (6 bases). Per the germline V gene, CDR1 is MDHEN and CDR2 is SYDVKM. There are 15 residues in the CDR3. The V gene lost 3 bases and the J gene lost 5 bases, with 14 bases spanning the gap. The CDR3 nucleotides are TGTGCCAGCAGTTTTAAGACAGGCCCCCATCAGCCCCAGCATTTT. Its translation: CASSFKTGPHQPQHF.

The gene calls are TRBV5-1 and TRBJ2-6, with 8 bases that match TRBD1. V lost 5 bases and J lost 5; bases outside the gene matches: 24. The CDR3 spans 21 residues. Per the germline V gene, CDR1 is SGHRS and CDR2 is YFSETQ. The DNA of the CDR3 is TGCGCCAGCAGACAAGACGGCCTACAGGGGGTGACGGATTCTAGGGCCAACGTCCTGACTTTC. Protein: CASRQDGLQGVTDSRANVLTF.

On this clonotype itself: The junction shows a germline mismatch at one end, possibly a read error. The chain links TRBV9 to TRBJ2-4, with 10 bases that match TRBD1. The J call may be in error: the DNA end matches TRBJ2-7 better. Per the germline V gene, CDR1 is SGDLS and CDR2 is YYNGEE. This CDR3 has 15 amino acids. This chain's CDR3 is CAGSVAGQGPYEQYF. The CDR3 DNA reads TGTGCCGGCAGCGTAGCGGGACAGGGGCCATACGAGCAGTACTTC.

This clonotype has just a few counts. The V gene is TRBV7-2, the J gene TRBJ2-7, with 10 bases matching TRBD2. The CDR3 extends over 16 amino acids. Germline loops: CDR1 SGHTA, CDR2 FQGNSA. Trimming at V came to 5 bases and at J to 3 bases, leaving 10 bases not matched to a gene. The DNA for the CDR3 is TGTGCCAGCAGCCCGGGACTAGCGCCAGGGATCTACGAGCAGTACTTC. It is translated as CASSPGLAPGIYEQYF.

The chain couples TRBV7-9 to TRBJ2-7; unclear D gene. From germline, CDR1 is SEHNR and CDR2 FQNEAQ (reference sequence). V lost 4 bases and J lost 4, with 8 bases in between. This CDR3 is built from 12 residues. The CDR3 region is CASSSKLYEQYF. CDR3 sequence (DNA): TGTGCCAGCAGCTCAAAGTTATACGAGCAGTACTTC.

V usage is TRBV5-1 and J usage is TRBJ2-3; D might be TRBD1 or TRBD2, each matching 5 bases. The CDR3 length is 14 residues. Deletions cut 0 bases from V and 8 bases from J, with 13 bases between. Germline CDR1 SGHRS, CDR2 YFSETQ. The CDR3 region has the DNA TGCGCCAGCAGCTTGGCGGGCCCCGGGGCTACGCAGTATTTT. This encodes CASSLAGPGATQYF.

CDR3 coding DNA: TGTGCCAGTAGCCTCCGACAGGGGGCGGGTTACAATGAGCAGTACTTC. Encoded protein: CASSLRQGAGYNEQYF. V is TRBV19 and J is TRBJ2-7; 10 nucleotides line up with TRBD1. This CDR3 spans 16 amino acids. After removal of 6 bases from V and 7 bases from J, the junction contained 15 bases not matched to a gene. In germline, CDR1 is LNHDA, CDR2 SQIVND (reference sequence).

The chain recombines TRBV7-3 with TRBJ2-7; 15 nucleotides align to TRBD2. Per the germline V gene, CDR1 is SGHTA and CDR2 is FQGTGA. This CDR3 contains 15 residues. With 5 bases clipped from V and 7 bases from J, the junction kept 6 bases outside the gene matches. CDR3 residues: CASSPGLAGGGEQYF. The CDR3 bases are TGTGCCAGCAGCCCCGGACTAGCGGGAGGGGGTGAGCAGTACTTC.

This clonotype showed up just a few times. The V call is TRBV28, the J call TRBJ1-2; 9 bases align to TRBD1. Germline lookup yields CDR1 MDHEN and CDR2 SYDVKM. The CDR3 runs to 14 residues. Trimming at V came to 5 bases and at J to 4 bases, leaving 5 bases not matched to a gene. The CDR3 region is CASSTDRGGYGYTF. CDR3 DNA sequence: TGTGCCAGCAGTACCGACAGGGGGGGCTATGGCTACACCTTC.

This clonotype was picked up one time. The chain links TRBV6-6 to TRBJ2-5; D not certain. CDR3 length: 12 residues. V was clipped by 5 bases and J by 4 bases, with 8 bases between them. CDR1 is MNHNY, CDR2 SVGAGI, per germline (reference sequence). The CDR3 coding sequence is TGTGCCAGCAGTCGACGTATAGAGACCCAGTACTTC. Encoded protein: CASSRRIETQYF.

As for this clonotype: This clone may be a read error of a much larger clone one base away. The chain employs TRBV28 and TRBJ2-3; TRBD1 might be the D (5 bases). The V gene's germline CDR1 is MDHEN and CDR2 SYDVKM. Trimming left V 6 bases short and J 0 bases short, with 13 bases between. The CDR3 spans 15 residues. CDR3 amino acids: CASRLDRMSTDTQYF. CDR3 sequence (DNA): TGTGCCAGCAGGCTAGACAGAATGAGCACAGATACGCAGTATTTT. The variable domain in full, completed from reference TRBV28 and TRBJ2-3, reads DVKVTQSSRYLVKRTGEKVFLECVQDMDHENMFWYRQDPGLGLRLIYFSYDVKMKEKGDIPEGYSVSREKKERFSLILESASTNQTSMYLCASRLDRMSTDTQYFGPGTRLTVL.

This clonotype was recorded once. CDR3 residues: CASSPSVGGRYNEQFF. The DNA of the CDR3 is TGTGCCAGCAGCCCGTCCGTGGGCGGACGGTACAATGAGCAGTTCTTC. The chain couples TRBV7-9 to TRBJ2-1; D is unclear. This CDR3 spans 16 amino acids. V was shortened by 5 bases and J by 4 bases, with 18 bases between the two germline ends. Per germline, CDR1 SEHNR and CDR2 FQNEAQ (reference sequence).

This clonotype turned up a few times. V and J are TRBV28 and TRBJ2-1, with 8 bases fitting TRBD1. Germline CDR1 reads MDHEN; CDR2 reads SYDVKM. The junction had 9 bases not matched to a gene; V was cut back by 7 bases and J by 10 bases. The CDR3 covers 13 residues. Written as DNA, the CDR3 is TGTGCCAGCACCCAGGGGGCAGGGGGCGAGCAGTTCTTC. This sequence encodes CASTQGAGGEQFF. Together with reference TRBV28 and TRBJ2-1, the CDR3 gives the full variable domain: DVKVTQSSRYLVKRTGEKVFLECVQDMDHENMFWYRQDPGLGLRLIYFSYDVKMKEKGDIPEGYSVSREKKERFSLILESASTNQTSMYLCASTQGAGGEQFFGPGTRLTVL.

The chain employs TRBV12-3 or TRBV12-4 and TRBJ2-2, with D hard to call. Trimming removed 5 bases at V and 0 bases at J, with 7 bases between. The CDR3 consists of 14 residues. The CDR3 here is CASSRGSNTGELFF. CDR3 nucleotides: TGTGCCAGCAGTCGTGGATCGAACACCGGGGAGCTGTTTTTT.

The chain combines TRBV2 with TRBJ2-5, with unresolved D. The CDR3 sequence is 12 residues long. Between the trimmed V and J ends, which lost 5 bases and 5 bases, there was a span of 9 bases. CDR1 is SNHLY, CDR2 FYNNEI, per germline. CDR3 sequence (DNA): TGTGCCAGCAGTAATAGCCCCGAGACCCAGTACTTC. It codes for CASSNSPETQYF.

This clonotype was recorded at least ten times. This chain uses TRBV5-1 with TRBJ2-7, with D tentatively TRBD2 (6 bases). Trimming stripped 0 bases from V and 3 bases from J, with 13 bases between. CDR3 length: 15 amino acids. CDR1 SGHRS and CDR2 YFSETQ come from the germline V gene. The CDR3 loop is CASSLAGTGGYEQYF. The CDR3 DNA sequence: TGCGCCAGCAGCTTGGCGGGGACTGGCGGCTACGAGCAGTACTTC. The variable domain in full, with the rest retrieved from reference TRBV5-1 and TRBJ2-7, is KAGVTQTPRYLIKTRGQQVTLSCSPISGHRSVSWYQQTPGQGLQFLFEYFSETQRNKGNFPGRFSGRQFSNSRSEMNVSTLELGDSALYLCASSLAGTGGYEQYFGPGTRLTVT.

This chain joins TRBV14 and TRBJ2-1; tentatively, D is TRBD2 (5 bases). CDR3 length: 15 amino acids. V dropped 1 base and J dropped 3 bases, with 10 bases sitting between them. Germline CDR1 SGHDN, CDR2 FVKESK. The CDR3 loop is CASSQAPAVYNEQFF. In DNA, the CDR3 is TGTGCCAGCAGCCAAGCTCCAGCGGTCTACAATGAGCAGTTCTTC.

This clonotype was observed a few times. This sequence joins TRBV29-1 and TRBJ2-1; TRBD2 agrees at 11 bases. This CDR3 region has 14 residues. Germline CDR1 and CDR2: SQVTM and ANQGSEA. Trimming removed 5 bases from V and 3 bases from J; junction bases left unmatched: 3. CDR3 bases: TGCAGCGTTACTAGCGGGAGCCGCTACAATGAGCAGTTCTTC. Residues: CSVTSGSRYNEQFF.

V and J are TRBV20-1 and TRBJ2-4, with 10 positions matching TRBD2. The germline gives CDR1 DFQATT, CDR2 SNEGSKA (reference sequence). The CDR3 loop spans 15 amino acids. V lost 0 bases to trimming and J lost 13 bases; unmatched junction nucleotides: 12. CDR3 DNA: TGCAGTGCTAGAGACCTAGCGGGAGCTGTTTGGGAGCAGTACTTC. Residues: CSARDLAGAVWEQYF.

The chain is built from TRBV7-9 and TRBJ2-5; TRBD2 matches 13 bases. The CDR3 covers 17 residues. CDR1 is SEHNR, CDR2 FQNEAQ, per germline (reference sequence). Losses at the gene ends were 5 bases for V and 2 bases for J; bases not matched to a gene: 8. The CDR3 loop is CASSTRTSGRWQETQYF. The CDR3, as DNA: TGTGCCAGCAGCACGCGGACTAGCGGGAGATGGCAAGAGACCCAGTACTTC. The full variable domain, in which reference TRBV7-9 and TRBJ2-5 provide the parts outside the CDR3, is DTGVSQNPRHKITKRGQNVTFRCDPISEHNRLYWYRQTLGQGPEFLTYFQNEAQLEKSRLLSDRFSAERPKGSFSTLEIQRTEQGDSAMYLCASSTRTSGRWQETQYFGPGTRLLVL.

The chain couples TRBV7-9 to TRBJ2-5; 8 positions match TRBD2. The CDR3 consists of 16 residues. Germline values: CDR1 SEHNR, CDR2 FQNEAQ (reference sequence). After removal of 5 bases from V and 1 base from J, the junction contained 9 bases not matched to a gene. The CDR3: CASSAAGAGAQETQYF. Here the CDR3 DNA reads TGTGCCAGCAGCGCGGCAGGAGCGGGGGCCCAAGAGACCCAGTACTTC.

The chain joins TRBV6-1 to TRBJ1-1; no clear D. Germline V gene sequence: CDR1 MNHNS, CDR2 SASEGT. With 3 bases removed from V and 1 base from J, the gap between germline ends came to 9 bases. The CDR3 covers 14 residues. In DNA form, the CDR3 reads TGTGCCAGCAGTGATCCTATAAGGAACACTGAAGCTTTCTTT. Residues: CASSDPIRNTEAFF.

This clonotype was seen a handful of times. J is TRBJ2-7 and V is TRBV2, with D possibly being TRBD1 or TRBD2 (5 bases each). In germline, CDR1 is SNHLY, CDR2 FYNNEI. CDR3 length: 14 amino acids. Trimming pared 3 bases from V and 4 bases from J, leaving 13 bases between. CDR3 DNA: TGTGCCAGCAGTGAGCAGGGTGGGGGTTACGAGCAGTACTTC. Translation gives CASSEQGGGYEQYF. Based on the CDR3 plus reference TRBV2 and TRBJ2-7, the full variable domain is EPEVTQTPSHQVTQMGQEVILRCVPISNHLYFYWYRQILGQKVEFLVSFYNNEISEKSEIFDDQFSVERPDGSNFTLKIRSTKLEDSAMYFCASSEQGGGYEQYFGPGTRLTVT.

This clonotype was found many times. At one end, the junction sequence differs from germline, possibly due to a read error. This sequence joins TRBV6-6 and TRBJ2-7, with 9 nucleotides matching TRBD1. CDR3 length: 15 residues. The germline gives CDR1 MNHNY, CDR2 SVGAGI (reference sequence). CDR3 in DNA: TGTGCCAGCAGTAACTCCGGGACAGGGCCCTACGAGCAGTACTTC. Encoded protein: CASSNSGTGPYEQYF.

The chain recombines TRBV3-1 with TRBJ1-6, with 8 bases lining up with TRBD1. Germline V CDR1 and CDR2: LGHDT, YNNKEL (reference sequence). The CDR3 runs to 15 residues. Germline trimming cut 0 bases from V and 7 bases from J; bases unmatched to any gene: 2. The CDR3 coding sequence is TGTGCCAGCAGCCAAGAGGGACAGGACAATTCACCCCTCCACTTT. This encodes CASSQEGQDNSPLHF. The full variable domain, in which reference TRBV3-1 and TRBJ1-6 provide the parts outside the CDR3, is DTAVSQTPKYLVTQMGNDKSIKCEQNLGHDTMYWYKQDSKKFLKIMFSYNNKELIINETVPNRFSPKSPDKAHLNLHINSLELGDSAVYFCASSQEGQDNSPLHFGNGTRLTVT.

This clonotype occurred once. The rearrangement uses TRBV4-1 and TRBJ2-3; D possibly corresponds to TRBD2 (5 bases). The CDR3 runs to 16 residues. Trimming took off 4 bases at V and 5 bases at J, with 19 bases between the two ends. Germline V gene data show CDR1 as MGHRA and CDR2 as YSYEKL. The CDR3 reads CASSPPTGGAIDTQYF. The CDR3 DNA reads as TGCGCCAGCAGCCCACCAACCGGAGGAGCAATAGATACGCAGTATTTT.

The rearrangement links TRBV19 to TRBJ2-1; TRBD2 matches 13 bases. The CDR3 runs 18 residues. Germline V CDR1 and CDR2: LNHDA, SQIVND (reference sequence). J gave up 2 bases and V 7 bases, and 11 bases lay outside the gene matches. The CDR3 here is CASNTRTSGSRPYNEQFF. CDR3 in DNA: TGTGCCAGTAATACTCGGACTAGCGGGAGTCGCCCCTACAATGAGCAGTTCTTC. The full variable domain, with the rest looked up from reference TRBV19 and TRBJ2-1, is DGGITQSPKYLFRKEGQNVTLSCEQNLNHDAMYWYRQDPGQGLRLIYYSQIVNDFQKGDIAEGYSVSREKKESFPLTVTSAQKNPTAFYLCASNTRTSGSRPYNEQFFGPGTRLTVL.

This rearrangement joins TRBV25-1 to TRBJ1-5, with D unclear. V dropped 1 base and J dropped 7 bases, with 11 bases sitting between them. The CDR3 totals 14 residues. CDR1 and CDR2 (germline): MGHDK, SYGVNS. CDR3: CASSESLDPQPQHF. CDR3 DNA: TGTGCCAGCAGTGAATCACTCGATCCACAGCCCCAGCATTTT. Full variable domain (rest looked up from reference TRBV25-1 and TRBJ1-5): EADIYQTPRYLVIGTGKKITLECSQTMGHDKMYWYQQDPGMELHLIHYSYGVNSTEKGDLSSESTVSRIRTEHFPLTLESARPSHTSQYLCASSESLDPQPQHFGDGTRLSIL.

This clonotype came up once. The chain employs TRBV5-1 and TRBJ2-5, with a weak D call TRBD1 (5 bases). V lost 4 bases, J lost 5 bases, and 27 bases lay in between. The CDR3 loop spans 18 amino acids. Germline CDR1 and CDR2: SGHRS and YFSETQ. This chain's CDR3 is CASSPQGVRGTRVETQYF. The CDR3 DNA follows: TGCGCCAGCAGCCCCCAAGGGGTAAGGGGCACACGGGTGGAGACCCAGTACTTC.